This T cell receptor (beta chain) came from a study of blood T cell repertoires in COVID-19 (dated by TCRdb to the early 2020s). The study in broad terms: Collaborator samples came from the United States, Italy and Spain and covered acute and convalescent phases of COVID-19. The samples were drawn from two sources: the first 160 participants of the ongoing ImmuneRACE study, and 950 to 1,500 subjects contributed by 6 global collaborators. The repertoires were released in a freely available public database meant as a resource for research on the immune response to SARS-CoV-2. The sample metadata nearly always contained a de-identified subject ID, COVID-19 status, age in years and sex. HLA class I and class II types, where available, came from metadata supplied by the sample provider rather than from assay-based typing. Deeply sampled blood TCRbeta repertoires from subjects exposed to, actively infected with, or recovered from COVID-19 were included in the dataset. The material from the prospective study consisted of cDNA or gDNA derived from T cells, B-cell-depleted T cells, or PBMCs.

The collaborating institutions used their own protocols to collect whole blood in K2EDTA tubes. For TCRbeta analysis, collaborators shipped samples as frozen whole blood, isolated PBMCs, or DNA extracted from either of those sample types. This clone appeared a few times. Its antigen remains undetermined. No much larger clone exists at a distance of one base, and base qualities are not known. Different DNA sequences within this sample yield the same CDR3. Paper-wide results and their limitations: The amount of clinical and demographic metadata varied by source and participant and was provided uncurated.

TCRbeta CDR3 regions were amplified from genomic DNA using the immunoSEQ Assay, a bias-controlled multiplex PCR. In the authors' own workflow: Nucleated cell counts per sample were estimated from amplification of reference gene primers within the assay. To quantify the absolute abundance of each unique TCRbeta CDR3 rearrangement, sequence reads were collapsed and filtered. For each sample, productive Simpson clonality was calculated as the square root of Simpson's diversity index over productive rearrangements. What TCRdb holds here is the immuneACCESS table cut down to in-frame rearrangements. Part of the clones is not present; checked against another copy, under half of the missing clones reflect an unresolved V gene, and the others are unexplained. The V and J calls and clone size were taken over from that table, and D and trimming were inferred from the DNA. Recorded for this sample are about 280,000 clones; about 85% of them occurred a single time. The ten largest make up about an eighth of the sample.

The germline V gene (reference sequence) gives CDR1 as SGHNT and CDR2 as YYREEE. V is shortened by 2 bases, J by 5 bases, and the region joining them spans 2 bases. Its CDR3 holds 11 amino acids, cysteine through phenylalanine. The entry retains the CDR3 DNA only, 33 bases that are in frame from base 1. The clonotype was recovered from a human donor in a cohort sampled during active COVID-19. Specimen: peripheral blood. The rearranged chain carries TRBV5-4 and TRBJ2-1; no confident D gene assignment can be made. The nucleotides are TGTGCCAGCAGCTTCAACAATGAGCAGTTCTTC. It translates as CASSFNNEQFF.